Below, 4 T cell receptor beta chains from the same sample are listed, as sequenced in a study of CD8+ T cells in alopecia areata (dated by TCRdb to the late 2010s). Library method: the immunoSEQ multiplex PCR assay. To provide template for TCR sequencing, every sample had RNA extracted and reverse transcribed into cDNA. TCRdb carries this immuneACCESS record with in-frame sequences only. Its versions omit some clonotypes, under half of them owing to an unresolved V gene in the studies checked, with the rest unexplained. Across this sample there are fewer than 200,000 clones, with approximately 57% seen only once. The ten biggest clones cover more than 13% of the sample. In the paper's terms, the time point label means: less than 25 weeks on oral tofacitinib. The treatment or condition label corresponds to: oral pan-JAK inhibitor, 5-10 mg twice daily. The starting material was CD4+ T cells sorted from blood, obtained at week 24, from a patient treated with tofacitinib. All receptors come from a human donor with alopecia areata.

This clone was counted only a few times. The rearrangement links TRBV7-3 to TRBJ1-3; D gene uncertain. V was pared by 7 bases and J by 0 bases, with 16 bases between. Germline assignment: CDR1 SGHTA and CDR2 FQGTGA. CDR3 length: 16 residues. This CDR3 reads CASNRENTLSGNTIYF. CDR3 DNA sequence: TGTGCCAGCAATCGGGAGAACACCCTCTCTGGAAACACCATATATTTT.

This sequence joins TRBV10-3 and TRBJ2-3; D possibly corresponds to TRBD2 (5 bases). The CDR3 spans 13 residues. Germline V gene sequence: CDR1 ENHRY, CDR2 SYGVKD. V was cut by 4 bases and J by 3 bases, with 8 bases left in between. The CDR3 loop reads CAISGTATDTQYF. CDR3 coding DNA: TGTGCCATCAGTGGGACTGCAACAGATACGCAGTATTTT.

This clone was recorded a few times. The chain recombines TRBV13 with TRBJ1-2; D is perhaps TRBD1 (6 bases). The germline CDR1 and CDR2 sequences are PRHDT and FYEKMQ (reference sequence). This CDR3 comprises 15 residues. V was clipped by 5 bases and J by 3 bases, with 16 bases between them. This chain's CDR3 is CASSRANRADYGYTF. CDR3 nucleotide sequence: TGTGCCAGCAGCCGAGCAAACAGGGCGGACTATGGCTACACCTTC.

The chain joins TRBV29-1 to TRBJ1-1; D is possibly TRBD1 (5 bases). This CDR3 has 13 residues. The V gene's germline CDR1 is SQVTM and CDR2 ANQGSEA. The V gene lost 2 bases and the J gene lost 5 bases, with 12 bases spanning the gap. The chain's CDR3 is CSVEKGTGTEAFF. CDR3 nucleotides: TGCAGCGTTGAAAAGGGGACGGGAACTGAAGCTTTCTTT.